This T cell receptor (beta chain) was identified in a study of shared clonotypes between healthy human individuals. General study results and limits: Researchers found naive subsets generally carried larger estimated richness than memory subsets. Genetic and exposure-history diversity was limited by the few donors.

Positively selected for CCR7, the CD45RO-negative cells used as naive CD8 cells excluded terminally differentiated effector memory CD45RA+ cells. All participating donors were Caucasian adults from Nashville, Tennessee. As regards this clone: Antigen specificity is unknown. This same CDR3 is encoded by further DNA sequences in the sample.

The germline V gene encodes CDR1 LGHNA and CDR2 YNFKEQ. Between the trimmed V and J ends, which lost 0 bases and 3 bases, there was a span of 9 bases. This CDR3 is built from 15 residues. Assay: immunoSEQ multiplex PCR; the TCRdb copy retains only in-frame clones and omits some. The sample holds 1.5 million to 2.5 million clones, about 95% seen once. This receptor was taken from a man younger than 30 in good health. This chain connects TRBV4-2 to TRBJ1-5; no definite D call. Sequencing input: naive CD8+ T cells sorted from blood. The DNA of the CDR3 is TGTGCCAGCAGCCAAGATTGGGGATCCAATCAGCCCCAGCATTTT. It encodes CASSQDWGSNQPQHF.